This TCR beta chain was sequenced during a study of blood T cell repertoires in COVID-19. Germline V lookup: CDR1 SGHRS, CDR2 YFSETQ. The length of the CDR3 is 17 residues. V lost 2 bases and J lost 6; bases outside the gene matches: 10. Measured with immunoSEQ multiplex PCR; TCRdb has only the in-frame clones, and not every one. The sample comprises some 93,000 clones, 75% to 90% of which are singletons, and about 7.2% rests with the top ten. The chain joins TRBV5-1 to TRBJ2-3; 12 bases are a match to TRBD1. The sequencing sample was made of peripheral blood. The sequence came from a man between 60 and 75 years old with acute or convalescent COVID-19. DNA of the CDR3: TGCGCCAGCAGCTTACTTCCGGGACAGGGGGCGTCGGATACGCAGTATTTT. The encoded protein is CASSLLPGQGASDTQYF. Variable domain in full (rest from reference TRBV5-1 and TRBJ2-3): KAGVTQTPRYLIKTRGQQVTLSCSPISGHRSVSWYQQTPGQGLQFLFEYFSETQRNKGNFPGRFSGRQFSNSRSEMNVSTLELGDSALYLCASSLLPGQGASDTQYFGPGTRLTVL.